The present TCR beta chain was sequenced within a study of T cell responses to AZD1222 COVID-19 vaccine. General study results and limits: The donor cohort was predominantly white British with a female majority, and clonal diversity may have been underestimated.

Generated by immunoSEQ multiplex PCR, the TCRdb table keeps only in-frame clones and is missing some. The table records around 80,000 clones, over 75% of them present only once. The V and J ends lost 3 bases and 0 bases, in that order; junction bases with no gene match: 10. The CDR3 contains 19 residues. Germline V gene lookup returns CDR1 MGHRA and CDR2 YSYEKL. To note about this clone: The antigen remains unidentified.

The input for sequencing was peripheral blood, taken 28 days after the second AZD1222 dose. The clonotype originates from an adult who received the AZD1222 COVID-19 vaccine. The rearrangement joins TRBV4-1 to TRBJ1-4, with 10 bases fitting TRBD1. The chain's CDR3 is CASSHLPGTGVPTNEKLFF. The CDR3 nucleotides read TGCGCCAGCAGCCACCTACCCGGGACAGGGGTCCCAACTAATGAAAAACTGTTTTTT.